This T cell receptor (beta chain) emerged from a study of T cell clonality in common variable immunodeficiency. This clone was seen at least ten times. The observed sequence ends 3 residues before the CDR3 terminus, with the missing tail filled in from the germline J gene. V lost 0 bases and J lost 5, with 9 bases in between. CDR3 length equals 14 residues. Germline-derived CDR1 and CDR2 are WNHNN and SYGVQD (reference sequence). Measured with immunoSEQ multiplex PCR; TCRdb has only the in-frame clones, and not every one. The sample gives around 50,000 clones, none seen only once, and the top ten clones hold about 1.8%.

This clonotype was obtained from a person aged 18 to 75 in good health. The sequenced material came from peripheral blood mononuclear cells. This chain links TRBV10-1 with TRBJ2-3; D remains unclear. The DNA read from the CDR3 is TGCGCCAGCAGTGAGTCGAACCAGATAGATACG. It encodes CASSESNQIDT. The entire CDR3 sequence reads CASSESNQIDTQYF.